This T cell receptor (beta chain) is drawn from a study of cytomegalovirus exposure and HLA in healthy donors. Turning to the study itself: Out of 398 genotyped donors, less than 85% belonged to the Caucasian-associated ancestry cluster. Whole-study findings and limits: The authors assumed roughly uniform sequencing depth across donors for presence/absence analyses.

This CDR3 has 13 amino acids. The germline gives CDR1 SGHRS, CDR2 YFSETQ. Trimming took off 5 bases at V and 2 bases at J, with 7 bases between the two ends. It was healthy bone marrow donors who served as donors. The PCR contained 60 Vbeta and 13 Jbeta primers. The assay was immunoSEQ multiplex PCR, and TCRdb's table has in-frame clones only and misses some. This sample has around 170,000 clones, with 65% to 85% found just once. A remark on this clone: Antigen unknown.

Sample: PBMCs. The receptor was derived from a girl aged 5 to 17 in good health and CMV-seropositive. The rearrangement uses TRBV5-1 and TRBJ2-2, with D unclear. The CDR3 protein is CASSWQNTGELFF. DNA of the CDR3: TGCGCCAGCAGTTGGCAAAACACCGGGGAGCTGTTTTTT.